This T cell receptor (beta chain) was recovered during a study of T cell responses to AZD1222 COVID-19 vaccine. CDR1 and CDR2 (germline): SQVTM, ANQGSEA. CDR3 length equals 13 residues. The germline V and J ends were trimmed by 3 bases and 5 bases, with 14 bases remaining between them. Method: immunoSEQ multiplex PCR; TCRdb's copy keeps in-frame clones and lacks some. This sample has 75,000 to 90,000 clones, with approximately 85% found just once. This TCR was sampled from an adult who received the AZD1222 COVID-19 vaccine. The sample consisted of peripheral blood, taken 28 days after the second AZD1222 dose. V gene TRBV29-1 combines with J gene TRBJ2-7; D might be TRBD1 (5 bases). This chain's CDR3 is CSVDNGRADEQYF. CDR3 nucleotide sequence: TGCAGCGTTGATAACGGCAGGGCCGACGAGCAGTACTTC.